This TCR beta chain was sequenced in a study of beta chain features in type 1 diabetes. Study-level points and caveats: Type 1 diabetes patients had TCRB CDR3s that were shorter (moderately but significantly so) in all four CD4+ subsets.

It was via CD45RO/CCR7/CD25/CD127/CD95/CD27 that CD4+ naive, central memory, regulatory and stem cell-like memory cells were sorted. Trimming pared 1 base from V and 7 bases from J, leaving 19 bases between. Germline CDR1 is SGHDN and CDR2 is FVKESK. The CDR3 is 16 residues long. The authors reverse transcribed all of the isolated RNA, so sequencing captured expressed TCRB transcripts. This table comes from immunoSEQ multiplex PCR, and its TCRdb copy is limited to in-frame clones, with some not included. The sample consists of under 850,000 clones, 10% to 15% of them appearing once. This clone occurred a few times. The antigen remains unidentified.

The chain carries TRBV14 and TRBJ2-5; D is uncertain. The sequence was collected from a young man with type 1 diabetes. The source material was naive CD4+ T cells from blood. The CDR3 loop reads CASSQAQRGLAGTQYF. The CDR3 DNA is TGTGCCAGCAGCCAAGCCCAACGTGGGCTCGCAGGGACCCAGTACTTC.